Listed here are 9 T cell receptor beta chains from one sample, sequenced in a study of T cell clonality in common variable immunodeficiency (dated by TCRdb to the mid-2010s). The library was obtained by the immunoSEQ multiplex PCR assay. TCRdb holds this immuneACCESS table with in-frame rearrangements only. Some clones are missing; in checked studies, unresolved V genes explain under half, and the rest has no known cause. The sample comprises roughly 40,000 clones, and every one was counted more than once. The ten largest clonotypes hold approximately 2.9% of the sample. Sequenced sample: peripheral blood mononuclear cells. These receptors were taken from a person aged 18-70 years in good health.

This clone was seen many times. The read halts 3 residues ahead of the CDR3 end, with the missing end drawn from the germline J gene. The chain has TRBV20-1 and TRBJ2-3, with 11 bases lining up with TRBD2. In germline, CDR1 is DFQATT, CDR2 SNEGSKA (reference sequence). Trimming removed 1 base from V and 0 bases from J; junction bases left unmatched: 6. The CDR3 totals 17 residues. The part of the CDR3 DNA that was read is TGCAGTGCTAGAGCGCGACTAGCGGGGTCTAGCACAGATACG. Translated, it gives CSARARLAGSSTDT. Given in full, the CDR3 is CSARARLAGSSTDTQYF.

This clone was seen many times. The read terminates 3 residues ahead of where the CDR3 ends, so the germline J gene completes it. The chain couples TRBV7-2 to TRBJ2-3, with 9 nucleotides matching TRBD2. Unmatched junction bases numbered 8, after V lost 2 bases and J lost 8 bases. CDR3 length: 15 residues. CDR1 is SGHTA, CDR2 FQGNSA, per germline. The DNA read from the CDR3 is TGTGCCAGCAGCTTACGGGCGGGGGGGCCCGGTACG. Amino acids: CASSLRAGGPGT. The CDR3 reads in full as CASSLRAGGPGTQYF.

This clone has a count of ten or more. Read coverage stops 3 residues before the CDR3 terminus; the germline J gene supplies the remainder. The V and J genes are TRBV5-5 and TRBJ2-2; D unresolved. Germline V gene sequence: CDR1 SGHKS, CDR2 YYEKEE (reference sequence). V lost 4 bases, J lost 2 bases, and 9 bases lay in between. The CDR3 loop spans 14 amino acids. The sequenced CDR3 bases are TGTGCCAGCAGCGCGGTCCTTAACACCGGGGAG. This gives the protein CASSAVLNTGE. The whole CDR3 reads CASSAVLNTGELFF.

At least ten counts were recorded for this clone. This CDR3 reads CASLPTGGFLRNEKLFF. The sequenced CDR3 bases are TGTGCCAGTCTACCGACAGGAGGGTTTCTTAGGAATGAAAAA. The J gene is TRBJ1-4, the V gene TRBV19; maybe TRBD1 (6 bases). The read gets to within 3 residues of the CDR3 end, and the germline J gene fills in the rest. The CDR3 runs to 17 residues. Germline V gene lookup returns CDR1 LNHDA and CDR2 SQIVND (reference sequence). V was trimmed by 8 bases and J by 5 bases, leaving 24 bases between them.

This clone was recorded many times. The read halts 3 residues ahead of the CDR3 end, with the missing end drawn from the germline J gene. The V and J genes are TRBV18 and TRBJ2-5; TRBD2 matches at 11 bases. Germline CDR1 reads KGHSH; CDR2 reads LQKENI. The junction had 6 bases not matched to a gene; V was cut back by 1 base and J by 5 bases. The CDR3 has 16 residues. The CDR3 DNA, read in part, is TGTGCCAGCTCACCACTCGCCACTAGCGGGGGTGAGACC. Residues: CASSPLATSGGET. The full CDR3 sequence reads CASSPLATSGGETQYF.

The table lists this clone with a few counts. Read sequence stops 3 residues before the CDR3 end, and the germline J gene provides the missing end. The gene calls are TRBV19 and TRBJ2-1; weak D call: TRBD2 (5 bases). The V end lost 4 bases, the J end lost 3 bases, and 19 bases lay between the germline ends. Germline CDR1 is LNHDA and CDR2 is SQIVND (reference sequence). The CDR3 length is 17 residues. The CDR3: CASSTDQTMYYYNEQFF. CDR3 DNA, as far as it was read: TGTGCCAGTAGTACGGATCAGACTATGTACTACTACAATGAG.

There are a few counts of this clone. The CDR3 end lies 3 residues beyond the end of the read and is filled in from the germline J gene. The chain joins TRBV19 to TRBJ2-4; 7 bases are shared with TRBD2. Trimming at V came to 1 base and at J to 4 bases, leaving 4 bases not matched to a gene. Germline V lookup: CDR1 LNHDA, CDR2 SQIVND (reference sequence). The length of the CDR3 is 15 residues. CDR3 region: CASSIGFGGKNIQYF. Partial CDR3 DNA: TGTGCCAGTAGTATAGGATTCGGGGGGAAAAACATT. The full variable domain, rest sourced from reference TRBV19 and TRBJ2-4, is DGGITQSPKYLFRKEGQNVTLSCEQNLNHDAMYWYRQDPGQGLRLIYYSQIVNDFQKGDIAEGYSVSREKKESFPLTVTSAQKNPTAFYLCASSIGFGGKNIQYFGAGTRLSVL.

This clone was recorded many times. The missing CDR3 end, 3 residues past where the read stops, is filled in from the germline J gene. The chain links TRBV12-3 or TRBV12-4 to TRBJ1-2; 10 bases line up with TRBD1. V lost 3 bases to trimming and J lost 7 bases; unmatched junction nucleotides: 2. This CDR3 is 13 amino acids long. The DNA read from the CDR3 is TGTGCCAGCAGTTTGACAGGGGGCTTTGGC. As protein: CASSLTGGFG. The whole CDR3 is CASSLTGGFGYTF.

The table lists this clone with a few counts. With the read ending 3 residues before the CDR3 end, the germline J gene is used to fill in that end. V is TRBV7-9 and J is TRBJ2-7; 8 bases line up with TRBD1. With V trimmed by 3 bases and J by 5 bases, 6 bases remained unmatched. The CDR3 length is 14 residues. Germline V gene data show CDR1 as SEHNR and CDR2 as FQNEAQ (reference sequence). The covered CDR3 bases are TGTGCCAGCAGCTTCGGGGACAGGAACAACGAG. Translation: CASSFGDRNNE. The CDR3 in its entirety is CASSFGDRNNEQYF.